The T cell receptor (beta chain) described here comes from a study of T cell repertoires in cytomegalovirus infection. Study background: Signatures in public TCR beta sequences pointed to both CMV infection and matching HLA type.

Concerning this clonotype: Its antigen is still unknown.

Overall study findings and caveats: Summed frequency of shared TCR beta families picked out CMV carriers who also had the relevant HLA. Within the response measured ex vivo, HLA-C-restricted CMV-specific TCR beta clonotypes were dominant.

TCRdb fed the reads into MiXCR, producing one record per CDR3 protein. This sample has 350,000 to 500,000 distinct CDR3 sequences, with approximately 31% found just once. This CDR3 is built from 18 residues. The germline V gene encodes CDR1 MGHRA and CDR2 YSYEKL. The V and J ends lost 2 bases and 2 bases, in that order; junction bases with no gene match: 13. This receptor was taken from a human donor in good health (CMV status not recorded). Some clones in this sample may be carry-over from other donors' samples. This sequence joins TRBV4-1 and TRBJ2-3; TRBD1 matches at 7 bases. Sequenced: PBMCs. CDR3 residues: CASSQRQAGTVYTDTQYF. CDR3 sequence (DNA): TGCGCCAGCAGCCAACGCCAAGCCGGGACAGTATACACAGATACGCAGTATTTT.